This record concerns one TCR beta chain sequence. What it binds is not known. These data come from a study of blood T cells in healthy people across ages. Germline CDR1 MNHEY, CDR2 SMNVEV (reference sequence). V shed 4 bases, J shed 4 bases, and the junction held 2 bases outside the gene matches. The CDR3 extends over 14 amino acids. Study results and caveats: The fall in TCR beta diversity per million T cells was roughly linear with age. Unsorted PBMCs ruled out conclusive naive versus antigen-experienced comparison.

Through a sample-barcoded 5' primer and a J-beta primer mix, a second PCR was run for about 6 to 11 cycles. Each CDR3 protein is one row after TCRdb ran MiXCR on the 5' RACE reads. The data hold about 1.4 million distinct CDR3 sequences, with around 59% observed a single time. The V gene is TRBV27, the J gene TRBJ2-1; 9 nucleotides align to TRBD1. The specimen was blood. This TCR was sampled from a man aged 18 to 30 in good health. The CDR3 coding sequence is TGTGCCAGCAGTTACAGGGGGCCATACAATGAGCAGTTCTTC. Protein sequence: CASSYRGPYNEQFF.